These 25 T cell receptor beta chains were all obtained from the same sample, sequenced in a study of beta chain features in type 1 diabetes (dated by TCRdb to 2017 to 2018). The library was produced with the immunoSEQ multiplex PCR assay. The entire amount of isolated RNA was reverse transcribed using the High Capacity cDNA Reverse Transcription Kit, so the sequenced TCRB transcripts were expressed ones. TCRdb obtained this table from immuneACCESS and retained in-frame rearrangements with V and J assigned. These tables miss some clones; where compared with another copy, unresolved V genes account for less than half of the shortfall, and the remainder is unexplained. Within this sample are roughly 500,000 clones, with 10% to 12% of them counted one time only. 0.04% to 0.05% of the sample lies in the top ten. Sequenced: naive CD4+ T cells from blood. The sample's cell subset or site label, in plain terms: true naive CD4+ T cells. Receptor source: a woman younger than 35 in good health.

The rearrangement links TRBV28 to TRBJ1-1, with D perhaps matching TRBD1 (5 bases). This CDR3 is 14 amino acids long. The ends were cut back, 10 bases at V and 1 base at J, with 16 bases in the middle. CDR1 is MDHEN, CDR2 SYDVKM, per germline. DNA for the CDR3: TGTGCCACCTCCCGGGGCCGGCAGAACACTGAAGCTTTCTTT. Translated, it gives CATSRGRQNTEAFF.

The chain employs TRBV2 and TRBJ1-1; D might be TRBD1 (5 bases). Germline CDR1 reads SNHLY; CDR2 reads FYNNEI. The CDR3 runs to 15 residues. Trimming removed 5 bases from V and 4 bases from J, with 17 bases in between. CDR3 sequence reads: CASSSSVIGGTEAFF. CDR3 in DNA: TGTGCCAGCAGTTCGAGTGTGATTGGGGGCACTGAAGCTTTCTTT.

This clone was found a few times. CDR3 nucleotide sequence: TGTGCCAGCAGCTTACGTTTTAGGGGTGCAGGCACCGGGGAGCTGTTTTTT. This translates into CASSLRFRGAGTGELFF. The chain links TRBV7-3 to TRBJ2-2; TRBD1 might be the D (5 bases). CDR1 is SGHTA, CDR2 FQGTGA, per germline. There are 17 residues in the CDR3. With 2 bases removed from V and 4 bases from J, the gap between germline ends came to 17 bases.

Only a few counts were recorded for this clone. The V gene is TRBV11-2, the J gene TRBJ2-7; D is perhaps TRBD2 (5 bases). Germline values: CDR1 SGHAT, CDR2 FQNNGV. Trimming took off 2 bases at V and 6 bases at J, with 17 bases between the two ends. This CDR3 has 15 amino acids. The DNA of the CDR3 is TGTGCCAGCAGCTTATTCCGATCGGCGGGCCTCGAGCAGTACTTC. It yields the protein CASSLFRSAGLEQYF.

This clone was detected a few times. CDR3: CASSPPGRATEAFF. The CDR3 nucleotides are TGTGCCAGCTCACCTCCTGGCAGGGCCACTGAAGCTTTCTTT. The rearrangement links TRBV18 to TRBJ1-1, with TRBD1 as a possible D gene (5 bases). CDR3 size: 14 residues. Per germline, CDR1 KGHSH and CDR2 LQKENI. Trimming removed 3 bases at V and 4 bases at J, with 12 bases between.

The rearrangement joins TRBV6-5 to TRBJ2-1; no firm D call. CDR1 and CDR2 from the germline V gene are MNHEY and SVGAGI. V gave up 4 bases and J gave up 13 bases, with 11 bases separating them. The CDR3 length is 11 residues. CDR3 sequence (DNA): TGTGCCAGCAGTTCGCGGAACTCACAGTTCTTC. Translation: CASSSRNSQFF.

The gene calls are TRBV6-5 and TRBJ2-1, with D tentatively TRBD1 (6 bases). Trimming took 6 bases from V and 7 from J, leaving 19 bases between them. The CDR3 extends over 15 amino acids. Per the germline V gene, CDR1 is MNHEY and CDR2 is SVGAGI. CDR3 in DNA: TGTGCCAGCAGCTGGCGAGTCAGGGGTCGTAATGAGCAGTTCTTC. Translated, it gives CASSWRVRGRNEQFF.

This clone was detected a few times. This sequence joins TRBV7-2 and TRBJ2-7; D might be TRBD1 (6 bases). The CDR3 is 12 amino acids. Trimming removed 1 base at V and 12 bases at J, with 13 bases between. The germline gives CDR1 SGHTA, CDR2 FQGNSA. The CDR3 loop is CASSLVSGDRYF. CDR3 DNA sequence: TGTGCCAGCAGCTTAGTGTCAGGGGACCGGTACTTC.

The chain joins TRBV15 to TRBJ2-1, with TRBD1 identical over 12 bases. The J segment lost 6 bases and the V segment lost 4 bases, leaving 16 bases of the junction unmatched. This CDR3 has 19 amino acids. Germline lookup yields CDR1 LNHNV and CDR2 YYDKDF (reference sequence). CDR3 bases: TGTGCCACCAGCACCCCAGGGGACAGGGGGCTTCTCTCGGGCAATGAGCAGTTCTTC. This encodes CATSTPGDRGLLSGNEQFF. Full variable domain (rest looked up from reference TRBV15 and TRBJ2-1): DAMVIQNPRYQVTQFGKPVTLSCSQTLNHNVMYWYQQKSSQAPKLLFHYYDKDFNNEADTPDNFQSRRPNTSFCFLDIRSPGLGDTAMYLCATSTPGDRGLLSGNEQFFGPGTRLTVL.

The chain has TRBV5-1 and TRBJ2-3, with no clear D. V shed 3 bases and J shed 4 bases, with 12 bases lying between them. The CDR3 length is 14 residues. Per germline, CDR1 SGHRS and CDR2 YFSETQ. CDR3 DNA sequence: TGCGCCAGCAGCTCTAGGACCCGGGCAGATACGCAGTATTTT. Translating gives CASSSRTRADTQYF.

This clone was counted between two and nine times. The CDR3 here is CASSSRDPIAETQYF. The CDR3 region has the DNA TGCGCCAGCAGCTCCCGGGACCCCATAGCAGAGACCCAGTACTTC. The V gene is TRBV5-1, the J gene TRBJ2-5, with D tentatively TRBD1 or TRBD2 (5 bases each). Germline V CDR1 and CDR2: SGHRS, YFSETQ. Trimming cost V 3 bases and J 4 bases, with 16 bases left between them. The CDR3 contains 15 residues.

The count of this clone is one. The gene calls are TRBV2 and TRBJ2-2, with no clear D. Trimming took 4 bases from V and 5 from J, leaving 14 bases between them. The germline gives CDR1 SNHLY, CDR2 FYNNEI. The CDR3 runs 15 residues. This chain's CDR3 is CASSGTNLLTGELFF. The CDR3 DNA reads TGTGCCAGCAGTGGGACGAACCTCCTGACCGGGGAGCTGTTTTTT.

This clone was picked up a small number of times. The chain uses TRBV18 and TRBJ2-7; D is unclear. Germline V gene data show CDR1 as KGHSH and CDR2 as LQKENI. This CDR3 is 13 amino acids long. The V end was cut by 3 bases, the J end by 4 bases, with 10 bases between. The CDR3 protein is CASSPGLKYEQYF. CDR3 sequence (DNA): TGTGCCAGCTCACCGGGCCTGAAATACGAGCAGTACTTC.

A few counts support this clone. This rearrangement joins TRBV7-8 to TRBJ2-7, with 10 bases matching TRBD2. In germline, CDR1 is SGHVS, CDR2 FQNEAQ. J gave up 1 base and V 5 bases, and 11 bases lay outside the gene matches. This CDR3 has 17 amino acids. This chain's CDR3 is CASSPRWLAGASYEQYF. In DNA, the CDR3 is TGTGCCAGCAGCCCCCGGTGGCTAGCGGGGGCTTCCTACGAGCAGTACTTC.

J is TRBJ2-5 and V is TRBV7-6; no reliable D call. V was shortened by 6 bases and J by 0 bases, with 14 bases between the two germline ends. This CDR3 spans 15 amino acids. In germline, CDR1 is SGHVS, CDR2 FNYEAQ. The DNA of the CDR3 is TGTGCCAGCAGTTACTACCAGCCCGACCAAGAGACCCAGTACTTC. Translating gives CASSYYQPDQETQYF.

This chain links TRBV18 with TRBJ1-5; possibly TRBD1 for D (5 bases). Germline V gene lookup returns CDR1 KGHSH and CDR2 LQKENI. The CDR3 loop spans 14 amino acids. Trimming stripped 2 bases from V and 6 bases from J, with 11 bases between. The CDR3 DNA follows: TGTGCCAGCTCACCAGCCAGGGCAGGTCAGCCCCAGCATTTT. Residues: CASSPARAGQPQHF.

The chain uses TRBV4-1 and TRBJ1-2, with D uncertain. This CDR3 comprises 13 residues. V dropped 3 bases and J dropped 4 bases, with 9 bases sitting between them. CDR1 is MGHRA, CDR2 YSYEKL, per germline. In DNA form, the CDR3 reads TGCGCCAGCAGCCAGGTTGGAATCTATGGCTACACCTTC. Encoded protein: CASSQVGIYGYTF.

The table lists this clone with a few counts. The chain joins TRBV7-9 to TRBJ2-1; TRBD2 aligns across 9 bases. The CDR3 covers 15 residues. V dropped 0 bases and J dropped 6; count of bases not matched to a gene: 3. Looked up from germline, CDR1 is SEHNR and CDR2 is FQNEAQ (reference sequence). The DNA for the CDR3 is TGTGCCAGCAGCTTAGCCCTAGCGGGGCGCAATGAGCAGTTCTTC. Its protein product is CASSLALAGRNEQFF.

Only a few counts were recorded for this clone. V gene TRBV7-3 combines with J gene TRBJ2-5; unclear D gene. Germline V gene sequence: CDR1 SGHTA, CDR2 FQGTGA. CDR3 length: 8 residues. Trimming pared 8 bases from V and 9 bases from J, leaving 4 bases between. The CDR3 loop is CASWAQYF. As DNA, the CDR3 is TGTGCCAGCTGGGCCCAGTACTTC.

This clone was counted only a few times. The rearrangement links TRBV4-2 to TRBJ1-1; D is perhaps TRBD1 (5 bases). Trimming removed 1 base from V and 2 bases from J, with 8 bases in between. The CDR3 totals 14 residues. Germline V gene sequence: CDR1 LGHNA, CDR2 YNFKEQ. The CDR3 loop is CASSQGQRNTEAFF. Written as DNA, the CDR3 is TGTGCCAGCAGCCAAGGACAGAGAAACACTGAAGCTTTCTTT.

The chain has TRBV12-5 and TRBJ2-5, with D uncertain. This CDR3 has 13 amino acids. Trimming cost V 0 bases and J 1 base, with 3 bases left between them. From germline, CDR1 is LGHNT and CDR2 FRNRAP. The DNA for the CDR3 is TGTGCTAGTGGTTTGGTACCCCAAGAGACCCAGTACTTC. This encodes CASGLVPQETQYF.

This clone showed up just a few times. V is TRBV5-4 and J is TRBJ1-3; D gene unclear. The CDR3 runs to 15 residues. Trimming shortened V by 0 bases and J by 1 base, and 8 bases separated the two germline ends. The germline V gene encodes CDR1 SGHNT and CDR2 YYREEE (reference sequence). CDR3 bases: TGTGCCAGCAGCTTGGAGCCTTTGTCTGGAAACACCATATATTTT. Protein product: CASSLEPLSGNTIYF.

Note on this clone: Germline is not matched at one junction end, which may reflect a read error. The chain joins TRBV30 to TRBJ2-7; 8 nucleotides align to TRBD1. The germline V gene encodes CDR1 GTSNPN and CDR2 SVGIG (reference sequence). The CDR3 loop spans 14 amino acids. CDR3 bases: TGTGCCTGGAGTCCTACCTCTGGACAGGGCCCAGGCAAGTTC. It translates to CAWSPTSGQGPGKF.

The chain is built from TRBV7-2 and TRBJ2-7; D is uncertain. V dropped 1 base and J dropped 0 bases, with 7 bases sitting between them. Germline-derived CDR1 and CDR2 are SGHTA and FQGNSA. The CDR3 contains 14 residues. The CDR3 loop is CASSLDSNSYEQYV. Here the CDR3 DNA reads TGTGCCAGCAGCTTAGACAGCAACTCCTACGAGCAGTACGTC.

J is TRBJ1-2 and V is TRBV7-9; D ambiguous. The CDR3 spans 14 residues. Germline CDR1 reads SEHNR; CDR2 reads FQNEAQ (reference sequence). The V end was cut by 3 bases, the J end by 8 bases, with 16 bases between. The CDR3 sequence: CASSFPAGYSGYTF. DNA for the CDR3: TGTGCCAGCAGCTTCCCAGCGGGGTACTCGGGCTACACCTTC.